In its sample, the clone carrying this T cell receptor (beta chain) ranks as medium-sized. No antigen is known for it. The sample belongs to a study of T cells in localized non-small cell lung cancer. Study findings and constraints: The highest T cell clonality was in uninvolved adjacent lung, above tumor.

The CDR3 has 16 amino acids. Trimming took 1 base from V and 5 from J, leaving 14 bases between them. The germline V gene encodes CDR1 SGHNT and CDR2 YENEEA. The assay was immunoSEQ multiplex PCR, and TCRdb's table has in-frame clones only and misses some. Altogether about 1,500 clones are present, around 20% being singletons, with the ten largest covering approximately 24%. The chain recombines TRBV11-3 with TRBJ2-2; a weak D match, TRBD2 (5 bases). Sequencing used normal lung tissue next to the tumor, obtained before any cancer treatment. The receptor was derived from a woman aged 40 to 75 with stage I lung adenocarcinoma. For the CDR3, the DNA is TGTGCCAGCAGCTTAGTATCGGGGTCGGGAACCGGGGAGCTGTTTTTT. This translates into CASSLVSGSGTGELFF.